These 28 T cell receptor beta chains originate from one sample sequenced in a study of T cell responses to AZD1222 COVID-19 vaccine. Profiled with immunoSEQ multiplex PCR; TCRdb holds only in-frame clones, not every one. The sample contains about 110,000 clones, approximately 89% of which appear only once. This specimen consisted of peripheral blood, obtained on day 0 of MenACWY control vaccination. The receptors derive from an adult in good health.

This chain uses TRBV19 with TRBJ1-1; weak D call: TRBD1 (5 bases). The germline V gene has CDR1 LNHDA and CDR2 SQIVND (reference sequence). V lost 4 bases and J 2 bases, leaving 8 bases between the germline ends. The CDR3 loop spans 13 amino acids. In DNA form, the CDR3 reads TGTGCCAGTAGTAGGGACGTAAACACTGAAGCTTTCTTT. Its protein product is CASSRDVNTEAFF.

The J gene is TRBJ2-4, the V gene TRBV4-2, with D uncertain. The CDR3 loop spans 16 amino acids. Germline V gives CDR1 LGHNA, CDR2 YNFKEQ. Trimming took 1 base from V and 0 from J, leaving 10 bases between them. CDR3 in DNA: TGTGCCAGCAGCCAAGGGGCGGAGTTAGCCAAAAACATTCAGTACTTC. Amino acids: CASSQGAELAKNIQYF.

The chain links TRBV7-2 to TRBJ2-7; TRBD2 matches at 7 bases. J gave up 2 bases and V 2 bases, and 3 bases lay outside the gene matches. Germline loops: CDR1 SGHTA, CDR2 FQGNSA. The CDR3 has 14 residues. This CDR3 reads CASSLWGGTYEQYF. The CDR3 DNA reads as TGTGCCAGCAGCTTATGGGGGGGGACCTACGAGCAGTACTTC.

V and J are TRBV6-4 and TRBJ1-1; D gene unclear. The V gene's germline CDR1 is MRHNA and CDR2 SNTAGT. There are 13 residues in the CDR3. The V gene lost 2 bases and the J gene lost 0 bases, with 4 bases spanning the gap. The CDR3 is CASSDQVNTEAFF. The CDR3 coding sequence is TGTGCCAGCAGTGACCAAGTGAACACTGAAGCTTTCTTT.

This chain links TRBV2 with TRBJ1-4, with TRBD1 identical over 7 bases. Germline V gene sequence: CDR1 SNHLY, CDR2 FYNNEI. The CDR3 is 15 residues long. V lost 4 bases, J lost 7 bases, and 9 bases stayed unmatched. CDR3 nucleotide sequence: TGTGCCAGCAGTGGAGGGCCAGGGGGTTTTGAAAAACTGTTTTTT. Protein sequence: CASSGGPGGFEKLFF.

This clone came up once. One end of the junction varies from germline; a read error may be responsible. This chain links TRBV7-2 with TRBJ2-7, with D possibly being TRBD1 or TRBD2 (6 bases each). The CDR3 consists of 12 residues. From germline, CDR1 is SGHTA and CDR2 FQGNSA. In DNA form, the CDR3 reads TGTGCCAGCAGCTTAGCCTCGGGGGCCCAACTCTTC. It translates to CASSLASGAQLF.

As DNA, the CDR3 is TGTGCCAGCAGCAAAGGGACAGGGAAGAACATTCAGTACTTC. It specifies CASSKGTGKNIQYF. This chain joins TRBV21-1 and TRBJ2-4; no check of the table's D call, TRBD1, against the DNA was made. TRBV21-1 is a listed pseudogene. The CDR3 has 14 residues.

The chain combines TRBV7-9 with TRBJ2-1, with 10 bases identical to TRBD1. J gave up 2 bases and V 5 bases, and 3 bases lay outside the gene matches. Germline loops: CDR1 SEHNR, CDR2 FQNEAQ (reference sequence). CDR3 length: 15 amino acids. CDR3 nucleotides: TGTGCCAGCAGCGTGGGACAGGGGACCTACAATGAGCAGTTCTTC. Translation: CASSVGQGTYNEQFF.

The CDR3 nucleotides read TGTGCCAGCAGTCCGGACAGAAATCAGCCCCAGCATTTT. It is translated as CASSPDRNQPQHF. The chain recombines TRBV27 with TRBJ1-5, with D perhaps TRBD1 (6 bases). The CDR3 contains 13 residues. Trimming cost V 5 bases and J 4 bases, with 9 bases left between them. Germline V gives CDR1 MNHEY, CDR2 SMNVEV (reference sequence).

This sequence joins TRBV6-5 and TRBJ2-1; D not resolved. Trimming removed 8 bases at V and 2 bases at J, with 10 bases between. Germline V gives CDR1 MNHEY, CDR2 SVGAGI. CDR3 size: 13 residues. CDR3 sequence: CASQENTYNEQFF. CDR3 in DNA: TGTGCCAGCCAGGAGAACACCTACAATGAGCAGTTCTTC.

The gene calls are TRBV30 and TRBJ1-1, with a weak D call TRBD1 (6 bases). Germline CDR1 and CDR2: GTSNPN and SVGIG (reference sequence). The CDR3 consists of 14 residues. Deletions cut 4 bases from V and 0 bases from J, with 12 bases between. CDR3 DNA sequence: TGTGCCTGGACTCGGACAGTAATGAACACTGAAGCTTTCTTT. Translating it yields CAWTRTVMNTEAFF.

This sequence joins TRBV19 and TRBJ2-5, with a weak D call TRBD2 (5 bases). CDR1 and CDR2 from the germline V gene are LNHDA and SQIVND (reference sequence). The CDR3 is made up of 16 amino acids. Trimming left V 5 bases short and J 0 bases short, with 16 bases between. The CDR3 bases are TGTGCCAGTAGTTCCGGACTGAGACTTTACCAAGAGACCCAGTACTTC. Residues: CASSSGLRLYQETQYF.

The chain couples TRBV11-2 to TRBJ1-1; D is undetermined. The V and J ends lost 5 bases and 9 bases respectively, with 16 bases between them. CDR1 and CDR2 from the germline V gene are SGHAT and FQNNGV. The CDR3 consists of 13 residues. CDR3 sequence: CASSPAGPMKAFF. In nucleotides, the CDR3 is TGTGCCAGCAGCCCCGCCGGACCAATGAAAGCTTTCTTT.

This chain links TRBV7-9 with TRBJ1-1; no reliable D call. V dropped 5 bases and J dropped 1 base, with 8 bases sitting between them. This CDR3 has 13 amino acids. CDR1 and CDR2 from the germline V gene are SEHNR and FQNEAQ (reference sequence). The CDR3 loop reads CASSPPWNTEAFF. CDR3 in DNA: TGTGCCAGCAGCCCTCCATGGAACACTGAAGCTTTCTTT.

The chain recombines TRBV13 with TRBJ2-7; D unclear. The CDR3 runs 13 residues. Trimming left V 7 bases short and J 3 bases short, with 13 bases between. Germline CDR1 is PRHDT and CDR2 is FYEKMQ (reference sequence). CDR3 nucleotides: TGTGCCAGCACCGTGGGCAGGAGCTACGAGCAGTACTTC. Amino acid sequence: CASTVGRSYEQYF.

The J gene is TRBJ1-6, the V gene TRBV7-6; D gene unclear. V shed 3 bases and J shed 0 bases, with 12 bases lying between them. This CDR3 is 17 amino acids long. Germline loops: CDR1 SGHVS, CDR2 FNYEAQ. The CDR3 sequence is CASSLVGRSSYNSPLHF. CDR3 coding DNA: TGTGCCAGCAGCTTGGTCGGACGGAGCTCCTATAATTCACCCCTCCACTTT.

CDR3 in amino acids: CASSSAGQGYEQYF. CDR3 in DNA: TGCGCCAGCAGCTCAGCGGGACAGGGGTACGAGCAGTACTTC. The chain carries TRBV5-1 and TRBJ2-7, with 10 positions matching TRBD1. Germline CDR1 is SGHRS and CDR2 is YFSETQ. The V and J ends lost 3 bases and 4 bases, in that order; junction bases with no gene match: 4. This CDR3 contains 14 residues.

The chain joins TRBV3-1 (or the pseudogene TRBV3-2) to TRBJ1-1; a weak D match, TRBD1 (5 bases). Germline V gene sequence: CDR1 LGHDT, CDR2 YNNKEL (reference sequence). V lost 0 bases and J lost 5, with 7 bases in between. The CDR3 runs 13 residues. The DNA for the CDR3 is TGTGCCAGCAGCCAAGATTGGGGGACTGAAGCTTTCTTT. Residues: CASSQDWGTEAFF.

J is TRBJ2-2 and V is TRBV2, with D unresolved. The V end lost 3 bases, the J end lost 7 bases, and 12 bases lay between the germline ends. Germline CDR1 reads SNHLY; CDR2 reads FYNNEI. The CDR3 has 14 residues. CDR3 protein: CASSDSTRNGELFF. The CDR3 region has the DNA TGTGCCAGCAGTGACTCGACACGAAACGGGGAGCTGTTTTTT.

The chain uses TRBV5-6 and TRBJ1-2, with a weak D call TRBD1 (5 bases). The germline V and J ends were trimmed by 1 base and 8 bases, with 9 bases remaining between them. Per germline, CDR1 SGHDT and CDR2 YYEEEE. CDR3 length: 12 residues. CDR3 nucleotides: TGTGCCAGCAGCTTGTGGGGGGACGGCTACACCTTC. It yields the protein CASSLWGDGYTF.

This rearrangement joins TRBV6-5 to TRBJ1-2; a weak D match, TRBD1 (5 bases). The CDR3 has 14 residues. Deletions cut 7 bases from V and 4 bases from J, with 16 bases between. The germline V gene has CDR1 MNHEY and CDR2 SVGAGI. The chain's CDR3 is CASTPGGTFYGYTF. The CDR3 DNA follows: TGTGCCAGCACCCCTGGGGGGACCTTCTATGGCTACACCTTC.

DNA for the CDR3: TGTGCCAGCAGCCTCGGGGGAGGGGGAGATACGCAGTATTTT. Translating it yields CASSLGGGGDTQYF. This sequence joins TRBV7-8 and TRBJ2-3; TRBD2 is a possible D gene (7 bases). This CDR3 spans 14 amino acids. The germline CDR1 and CDR2 sequences are SGHVS and FQNEAQ. The V end lost 5 bases, the J end lost 5 bases, and 14 bases lay between the germline ends. Complete variable domain (other parts from reference TRBV7-8 and TRBJ2-3): GAGVSQSPRYKVAKRGQDVALRCDPISGHVSLFWYQQALGQGPEFLTYFQNEAQLDKSGLPSDRFFAERPEGSVSTLKIQRTQQEDSAVYLCASSLGGGGDTQYFGPGTRLTVL.

This chain links TRBV5-1 with TRBJ2-2, with TRBD2 as a possible D gene (6 bases). The germline V gene has CDR1 SGHRS and CDR2 YFSETQ. V was clipped by 0 bases and J by 3 bases, with 18 bases between them. The length of the CDR3 is 18 residues. Here the CDR3 DNA reads TGCGCCAGCAGCTTGGTGGGACTTATAATGTGGGACACCGGGGAGCTGTTTTTT. Amino acid sequence: CASSLVGLIMWDTGELFF.

The rearrangement uses TRBV12-3 or TRBV12-4 and TRBJ1-2, with D possibly being TRBD1 (6 bases). This CDR3 comprises 12 residues. Trimming removed 5 bases from V and 8 bases from J, with 12 bases in between. The CDR3: CASSMSQGGYTF. The DNA for the CDR3 is TGTGCCAGCAGTATGTCCCAGGGGGGCTACACCTTC.

The chain has TRBV18 and TRBJ1-1; 7 nucleotides match TRBD1. Germline loops: CDR1 KGHSH, CDR2 LQKENI. The CDR3 sequence is 15 residues long. With V trimmed by 1 base and J by 3 bases, 5 bases remained unmatched. The CDR3 here is CASSPQDRSDTEAFF. CDR3 DNA: TGTGCCAGCTCACCACAGGACAGGAGTGACACTGAAGCTTTCTTT.

The chain links TRBV7-2 to TRBJ1-2; D not certain. V was shortened by 4 bases and J by 7 bases, with 7 bases between the two germline ends. Germline-derived CDR1 and CDR2 are SGHTA and FQGNSA. The CDR3 covers 11 residues. The DNA of the CDR3 is TGTGCCAGCAGCTCGACGGGTGGCTACACCTTC. It is translated as CASSSTGGYTF.

The gene calls are TRBV24-1 and TRBJ2-5; a weak D match, TRBD1 (5 bases). The V gene's germline CDR1 is KGHDR and CDR2 SFDVKD. This CDR3 comprises 12 residues. V was cut by 4 bases and J by 5 bases, with 7 bases left in between. CDR3 sequence (DNA): TGTGCCACCAGTGACCCAGGGGAGACCCAGTACTTC. Translation gives CATSDPGETQYF.

This clone has only a few counts. Here the CDR3 reads CASSENPLDTQYF. CDR3 coding DNA: TGTGCCAGCAGTGAAAATCCCTTAGATACGCAGTATTTT. The chain recombines TRBV6-1 with TRBJ2-3, with D unclear. The CDR3 is 13 amino acids. Trimming left V 2 bases short and J 5 bases short, with 8 bases between. Germline CDR1 reads MNHNS; CDR2 reads SASEGT.